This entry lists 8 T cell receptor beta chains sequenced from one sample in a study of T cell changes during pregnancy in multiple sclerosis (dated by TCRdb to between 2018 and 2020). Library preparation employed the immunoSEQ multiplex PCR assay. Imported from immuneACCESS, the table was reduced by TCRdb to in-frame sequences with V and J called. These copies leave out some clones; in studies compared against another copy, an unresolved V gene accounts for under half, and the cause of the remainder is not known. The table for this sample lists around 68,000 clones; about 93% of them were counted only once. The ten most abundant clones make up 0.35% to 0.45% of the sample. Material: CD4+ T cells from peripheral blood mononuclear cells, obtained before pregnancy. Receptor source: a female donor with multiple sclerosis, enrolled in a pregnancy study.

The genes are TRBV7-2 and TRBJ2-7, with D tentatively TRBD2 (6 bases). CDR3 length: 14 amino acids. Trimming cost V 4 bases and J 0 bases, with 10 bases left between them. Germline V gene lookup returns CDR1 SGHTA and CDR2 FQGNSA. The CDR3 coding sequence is TGTGCCAGCAGCTCTCGACTAGACTCCTACGAGCAGTACTTC. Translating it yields CASSSRLDSYEQYF.

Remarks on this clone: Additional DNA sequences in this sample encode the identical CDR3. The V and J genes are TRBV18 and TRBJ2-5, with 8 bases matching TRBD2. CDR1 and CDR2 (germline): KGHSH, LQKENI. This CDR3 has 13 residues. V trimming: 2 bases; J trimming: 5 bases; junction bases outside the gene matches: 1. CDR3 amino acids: CASSPGLAETQYF. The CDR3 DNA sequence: TGTGCCAGCTCACCAGGACTAGCCGAGACCCAGTACTTC.

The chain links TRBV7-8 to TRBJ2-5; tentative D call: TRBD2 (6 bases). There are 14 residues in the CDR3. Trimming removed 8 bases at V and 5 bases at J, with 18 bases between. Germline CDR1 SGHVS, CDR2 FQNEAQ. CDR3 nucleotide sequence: TGTGCCAGCTCCGGGCGGGACCGGGGGGAGACCCAGTACTTC. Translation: CASSGRDRGETQYF.

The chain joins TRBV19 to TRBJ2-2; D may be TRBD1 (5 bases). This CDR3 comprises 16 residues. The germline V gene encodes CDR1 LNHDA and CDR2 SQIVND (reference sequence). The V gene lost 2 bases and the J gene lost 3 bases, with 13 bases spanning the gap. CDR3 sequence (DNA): TGTGCCAGTAGTATACCTACAGGACCCTACACCGGGGAGCTGTTTTTT. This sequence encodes CASSIPTGPYTGELFF.

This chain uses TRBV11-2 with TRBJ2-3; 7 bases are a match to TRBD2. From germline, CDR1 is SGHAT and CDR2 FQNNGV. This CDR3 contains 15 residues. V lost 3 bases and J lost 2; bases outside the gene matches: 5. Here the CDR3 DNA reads TGTGCCAGCAGCTTCGCTAGCGGACCCACAGATACGCAGTATTTT. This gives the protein CASSFASGPTDTQYF.

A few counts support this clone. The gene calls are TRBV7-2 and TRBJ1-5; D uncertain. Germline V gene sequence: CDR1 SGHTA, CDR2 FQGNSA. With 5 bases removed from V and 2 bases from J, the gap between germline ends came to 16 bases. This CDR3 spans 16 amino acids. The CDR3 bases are TGTGCCAGCAGCACATCGAGGGAGTATGGCAATCAGCCCCAGCATTTT. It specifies CASSTSREYGNQPQHF.

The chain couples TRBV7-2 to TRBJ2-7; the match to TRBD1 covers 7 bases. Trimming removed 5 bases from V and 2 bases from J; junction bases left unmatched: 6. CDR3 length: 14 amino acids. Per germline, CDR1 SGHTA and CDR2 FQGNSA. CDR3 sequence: CASSLTQGAYEQYF. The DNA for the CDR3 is TGTGCCAGCAGCCTGACCCAGGGGGCCTACGAGCAGTACTTC.

CDR3 sequence: CASSRIEVHGYEQYF. Here the CDR3 DNA reads TGTGCCAGCAGCCGAATAGAGGTTCATGGGTACGAGCAGTACTTC. The chain uses TRBV13 and TRBJ2-7; D is ambiguous. Germline CDR1 and CDR2: PRHDT and FYEKMQ (reference sequence). The CDR3 has 15 residues. Trimming removed 5 bases from V and 4 bases from J, with 18 bases in between. The full variable domain, rest sourced from reference TRBV13 and TRBJ2-7, is AAGVIQSPRHLIKEKRETATLKCYPIPRHDTVYWYQQGPGQDPQFLISFYEKMQSDKGSIPDRFSAQQFSDYHSELNMSSLELGDSALYFCASSRIEVHGYEQYFGPGTRLTVT.